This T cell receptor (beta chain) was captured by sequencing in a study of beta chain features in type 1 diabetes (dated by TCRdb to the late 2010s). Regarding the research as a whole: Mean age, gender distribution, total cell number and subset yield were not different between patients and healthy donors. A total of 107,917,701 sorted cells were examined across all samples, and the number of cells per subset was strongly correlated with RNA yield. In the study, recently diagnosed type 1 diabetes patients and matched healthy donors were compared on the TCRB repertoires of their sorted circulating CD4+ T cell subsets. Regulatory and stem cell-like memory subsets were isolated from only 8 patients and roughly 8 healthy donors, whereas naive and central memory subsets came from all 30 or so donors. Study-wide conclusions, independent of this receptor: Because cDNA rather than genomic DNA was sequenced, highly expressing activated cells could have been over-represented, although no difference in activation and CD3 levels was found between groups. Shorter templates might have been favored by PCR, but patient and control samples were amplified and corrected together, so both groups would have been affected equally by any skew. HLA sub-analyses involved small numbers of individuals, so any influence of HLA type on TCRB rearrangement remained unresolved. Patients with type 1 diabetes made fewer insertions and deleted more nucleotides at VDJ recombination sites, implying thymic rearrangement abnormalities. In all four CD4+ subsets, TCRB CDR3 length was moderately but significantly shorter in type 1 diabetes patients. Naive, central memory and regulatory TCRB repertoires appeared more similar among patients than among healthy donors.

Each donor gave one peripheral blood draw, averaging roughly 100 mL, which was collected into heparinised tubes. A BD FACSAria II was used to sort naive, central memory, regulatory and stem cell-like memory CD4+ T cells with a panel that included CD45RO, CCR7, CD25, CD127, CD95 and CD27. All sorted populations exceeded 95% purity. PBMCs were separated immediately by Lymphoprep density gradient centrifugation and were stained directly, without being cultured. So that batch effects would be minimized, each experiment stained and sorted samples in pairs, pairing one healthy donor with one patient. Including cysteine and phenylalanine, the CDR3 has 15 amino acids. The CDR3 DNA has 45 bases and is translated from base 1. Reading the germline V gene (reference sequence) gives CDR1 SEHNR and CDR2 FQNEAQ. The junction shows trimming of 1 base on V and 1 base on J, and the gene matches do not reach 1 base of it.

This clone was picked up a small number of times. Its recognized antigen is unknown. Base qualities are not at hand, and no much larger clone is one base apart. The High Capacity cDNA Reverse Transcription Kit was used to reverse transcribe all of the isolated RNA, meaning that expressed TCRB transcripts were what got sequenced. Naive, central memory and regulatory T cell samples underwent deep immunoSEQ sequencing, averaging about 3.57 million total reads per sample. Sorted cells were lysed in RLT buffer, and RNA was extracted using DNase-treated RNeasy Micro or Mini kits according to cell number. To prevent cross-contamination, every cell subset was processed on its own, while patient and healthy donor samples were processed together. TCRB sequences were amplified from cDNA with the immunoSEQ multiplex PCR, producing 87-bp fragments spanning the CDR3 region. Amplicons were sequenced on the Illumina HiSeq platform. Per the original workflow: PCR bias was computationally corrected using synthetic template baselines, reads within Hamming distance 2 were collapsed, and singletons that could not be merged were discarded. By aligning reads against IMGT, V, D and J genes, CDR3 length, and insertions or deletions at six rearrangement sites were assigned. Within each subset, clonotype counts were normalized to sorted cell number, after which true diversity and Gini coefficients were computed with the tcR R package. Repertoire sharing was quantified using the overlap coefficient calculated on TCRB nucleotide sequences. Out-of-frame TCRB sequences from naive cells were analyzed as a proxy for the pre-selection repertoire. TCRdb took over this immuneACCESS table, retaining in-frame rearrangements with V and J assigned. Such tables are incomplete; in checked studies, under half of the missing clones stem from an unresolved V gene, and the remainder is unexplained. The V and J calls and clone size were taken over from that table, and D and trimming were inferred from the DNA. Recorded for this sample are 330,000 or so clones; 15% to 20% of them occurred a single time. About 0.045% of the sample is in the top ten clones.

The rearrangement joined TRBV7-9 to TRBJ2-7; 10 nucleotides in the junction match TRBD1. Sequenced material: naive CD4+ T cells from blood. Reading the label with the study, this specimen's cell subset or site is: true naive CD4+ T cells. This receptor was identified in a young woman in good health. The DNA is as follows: TGTGCCAGCAGCTTAGGGGGACAGGGGTCCTACGAGCAGTACTTC. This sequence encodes CASSLGGQGSYEQYF.